Included here is one T cell receptor beta chain sequence, with context. The antigen is unknown. The data were taken from a study of identical twins' blood T cells. Findings of the study overall: Twins shared more top CDR3 clonotypes than unrelated donors did.

CDR1 SNHLY and CDR2 FYNNEI come from the germline V gene. The V end was cut by 6 bases, the J end by 6 bases, with 17 bases between. CDR3 length equals 14 residues. One entry per CDR3 protein, called by TCRdb with MiXCR from the 5' RACE reads. The repertoire holds 300,000 to 400,000 distinct CDR3 sequences, with 25% to 35% as singletons. The gene calls are TRBV2 and TRBJ1-2, with D maybe TRBD1 (6 bases). This receptor was taken from a woman aged 18-49 years in good health. The sequenced sample consisted of PBMCs. CDR3 loop: CASRDSDRWNGYTF. The CDR3 coding sequence is TGTGCCAGCAGGGACAGCGACAGATGGAATGGCTACACCTTC.